This entry features one T cell receptor (beta chain) sequence. Its specificity is not known. Expressed TCRB transcripts were sequenced because the entire RNA isolate underwent reverse transcription. The protocol was immunoSEQ multiplex PCR, while the TCRdb copy is restricted to in-frame clones and leaves out a portion. The profile shows 300,000 to 450,000 clones, around 10% of them singletons. Populations obtained by sorting all exceeded 95% purity. Trimming took 8 bases from V and 0 from J, leaving 11 bases between them. The CDR3 contains 14 residues. Germline V gene sequence: CDR1 MRHNA, CDR2 SNTAGT. This entry belongs to a study of beta chain features in type 1 diabetes. For the study at large: No patient-donor differences in age, gender, total cells or subset yield. General study findings and limits: Type 1 diabetes patients had moderately but significantly shorter TCRB CDR3s in all four CD4+ subsets.

This sequence was found in a man aged 25 to 45 with type 1 diabetes. The material sequenced was central memory CD4+ T cells from blood. V and J are TRBV6-4 and TRBJ1-5; D unclear. The chain's CDR3 is CASPPRDSNQPQHF. The CDR3 DNA is TGTGCCAGCCCCCCACGTGATAGCAATCAGCCCCAGCATTTT.